These 29 T cell receptor beta chains came from one sample sequenced in a study of blood T cell repertoires in COVID-19. The repertoire was sequenced with immunoSEQ multiplex PCR; TCRdb's copy has only in-frame clones and lacks some. The repertoire has approximately 80,000 clones, around four fifths of them found once; the top ten carry 9.5% to 10%. Sequencing used peripheral blood. These receptors originate from a human donor in a cohort sampled during active COVID-19.

This chain links TRBV7-9 with TRBJ2-7; D not certain. Germline V gene data show CDR1 as SEHNR and CDR2 as FQNEAQ (reference sequence). This CDR3 is built from 14 residues. V lost 2 bases to trimming and J lost 3 bases, with 11 bases between them. The CDR3 DNA reads as TGTGCCAGCAGCTTACCAGGCGTTGGCTACGAGCAGTACTTC. Its translation is CASSLPGVGYEQYF.

The chain carries TRBV2 and TRBJ1-1, with D unclear. This CDR3 comprises 16 residues. CDR1 and CDR2 (germline): SNHLY, FYNNEI. The V end lost 1 base, the J end lost 0 bases, and 12 bases lay between the germline ends. The CDR3 sequence is CASSEDRTSMNTEAFF. The DNA for the CDR3 is TGTGCCAGCAGTGAAGACAGAACGTCAATGAACACTGAAGCTTTCTTT.

The rearrangement links TRBV25-1 to TRBJ2-7; 9 nucleotides line up with TRBD1. J lost 2 bases, V lost 5 bases, and 4 bases had no gene match. CDR1 is MGHDK, CDR2 SYGVNS, per germline. The CDR3 totals 14 residues. CDR3 sequence: CASSKGQGPYEQYF. The CDR3 bases are TGTGCCAGCAGTAAGGGACAGGGCCCCTACGAGCAGTACTTC.

The chain employs TRBV19 and TRBJ1-5, with 7 bases aligning to TRBD1. The CDR3 is 15 amino acids. J gave up 4 bases and V 11 bases, and 14 bases lay outside the gene matches. The V gene's germline CDR1 is LNHDA and CDR2 SQIVND (reference sequence). CDR3 loop: CAGGAKGAWNQPQHF. The CDR3, as DNA: TGTGCCGGAGGGGCTAAGGGGGCTTGGAATCAGCCCCAGCATTTT.

The chain is built from TRBV10-3 and TRBJ2-3; 9 bases match TRBD1. The CDR3 has 16 residues. Germline V CDR1 and CDR2: ENHRY, SYGVKD. The V and J ends lost 5 bases and 2 bases, in that order; junction bases with no gene match: 8. The CDR3 region has the DNA TGTGCCATCAGTCCGGGACAGGGTTTCCCCACAGATACGCAGTATTTT. Its protein product is CAISPGQGFPTDTQYF.

The chain recombines TRBV30 with TRBJ1-5, with TRBD1 matching over 7 bases. CDR3 size: 13 residues. The germline V gene encodes CDR1 GTSNPN and CDR2 SVGIG (reference sequence). V lost 5 bases to trimming and J lost 5 bases; unmatched junction nucleotides: 6. The CDR3 sequence is CAWATGEHQPQHF. The DNA of the CDR3 is TGTGCCTGGGCTACAGGGGAACATCAGCCCCAGCATTTT.

The genes are TRBV5-1 and TRBJ1-2; 9 bases match TRBD1. V shed 4 bases and J 7 bases; nucleotides not matched to a gene: 8. Germline V gene sequence: CDR1 SGHRS, CDR2 YFSETQ. CDR3 length: 14 amino acids. The CDR3 here is CASSMDRGLVGYTF. CDR3 DNA: TGCGCCAGCAGCATGGACAGGGGTTTAGTTGGCTACACCTTC.

The chain employs TRBV19 and TRBJ2-5; the D gene is possibly TRBD2 (5 bases). Germline assignment: CDR1 LNHDA and CDR2 SQIVND (reference sequence). CDR3 length equals 15 residues. V lost 4 bases, J lost 1 base, and 13 bases lay in between. DNA of the CDR3: TGTGCCAGTAGTAGGCCGCCGCGGGTCCAAGAGACCCAGTACTTC. Translated, it gives CASSRPPRVQETQYF.

V usage is TRBV19 and J usage is TRBJ1-1, with D unresolved. V lost 6 bases and J lost 4, with 18 bases in between. CDR1 and CDR2 from the germline V gene are LNHDA and SQIVND (reference sequence). The CDR3 is 15 residues long. The CDR3 DNA reads TGTGCCAGTAGCAACCCGCCCGAGGGTATCACTGAAGCTTTCTTT. Translating gives CASSNPPEGITEAFF.

V gene TRBV5-6 combines with J gene TRBJ1-2; unclear D gene. Germline CDR1 is SGHDT and CDR2 is YYEEEE. Trimming removed 4 bases from V and 4 bases from J, with 17 bases in between. CDR3 length: 15 amino acids. The CDR3 sequence: CASSPPNSGRYGYTF. The CDR3, as DNA: TGTGCCAGCAGCCCCCCCAACAGCGGCCGCTATGGCTACACCTTC.

The chain is built from TRBV4-1 and TRBJ2-5; perhaps TRBD1 as D (6 bases). Deletions cut 3 bases from V and 5 bases from J, with 13 bases between. The germline gives CDR1 MGHRA, CDR2 YSYEKL. CDR3 length: 14 residues. CDR3 in amino acids: CASSHRRGAETQYF. DNA for the CDR3: TGCGCCAGCAGCCACCGCAGGGGAGCGGAGACCCAGTACTTC.

This rearrangement joins TRBV5-1 to TRBJ2-7; 7 bases match TRBD1. CDR3 length equals 15 residues. Germline loops: CDR1 SGHRS, CDR2 YFSETQ. V gave up 2 bases and J gave up 3 bases; unmatched junction bases: 8. The CDR3 DNA reads TGCGCCAGCAGCTTCGGCGACAGGGAGCGCTACGAGCAGTACTTC. Encoded protein: CASSFGDRERYEQYF. The full variable domain, completed using reference TRBV5-1 and TRBJ2-7, is KAGVTQTPRYLIKTRGQQVTLSCSPISGHRSVSWYQQTPGQGLQFLFEYFSETQRNKGNFPGRFSGRQFSNSRSEMNVSTLELGDSALYLCASSFGDRERYEQYFGPGTRLTVT.

V usage is TRBV2 and J usage is TRBJ1-3, with D possibly matching TRBD1 (5 bases). V was trimmed by 2 bases and J by 4 bases, leaving 6 bases between them. CDR1 is SNHLY, CDR2 FYNNEI, per germline. This CDR3 has 13 residues. The CDR3 DNA reads TGTGCCAGCAGTGAACAGGGAGGAAACACCATATATTTT. Protein sequence: CASSEQGGNTIYF.

The CDR3 loop is CASSRGGRREIYGYTF. Here the CDR3 DNA reads TGTGCCAGCAGCCGGGGGGGCCGCCGAGAGATCTATGGCTACACCTTC. The chain couples TRBV5-6 to TRBJ1-2; D is possibly TRBD1 (6 bases). The V gene's germline CDR1 is SGHDT and CDR2 YYEEEE. Trimming left V 4 bases short and J 4 bases short, with 20 bases between. The CDR3 runs to 16 residues.

The gene calls are TRBV3-1 (or the pseudogene TRBV3-2) and TRBJ2-5, with 8 bases matching TRBD2. The CDR3 is 16 residues long. The V and J ends lost 1 base and 1 base, in that order; junction bases with no gene match: 5. Germline V gene sequence: CDR1 LGHDT, CDR2 YNNKEL (reference sequence). The CDR3 is CASSQGLAGGQETQYF. CDR3 DNA sequence: TGTGCCAGCAGCCAAGGACTGGCGGGGGGCCAAGAGACCCAGTACTTC.

J is TRBJ1-1 and V is TRBV6-5; 11 bases line up with TRBD1. Germline V lookup: CDR1 MNHEY, CDR2 SVGAGI. The CDR3 length is 15 residues. The V gene end was trimmed by 2 bases and the J gene end by 4 bases; junction bases not matched to a gene: 3. The CDR3 reads CASSYGTGGITEAFF. As DNA, the CDR3 is TGTGCCAGCAGTTACGGGACAGGGGGTATCACTGAAGCTTTCTTT.

The table lists this clone with a count of one. The rearrangement uses TRBV5-1 and TRBJ1-6, with D perhaps matching TRBD1 (6 bases). Trimming pared 0 bases from V and 8 bases from J, leaving 12 bases between. CDR1 and CDR2 from the germline V gene are SGHRS and YFSETQ. The CDR3 sequence is 15 residues long. CDR3 in DNA: TGCGCCAGCAGCTTGGACAGGGCGGAGGATTCACCCCTCCACTTT. This codes for CASSLDRAEDSPLHF.

The chain links TRBV6-5 to TRBJ1-1; D may be TRBD1 (6 bases). Looked up from germline, CDR1 is MNHEY and CDR2 is SVGAGI. This CDR3 has 13 residues. V was shortened by 8 bases and J by 2 bases, with 12 bases between the two germline ends. CDR3 bases: TGTGCCAGCTCGCCAGGGGCCAACACTGAAGCTTTCTTT. The encoded protein is CASSPGANTEAFF.

This clone was recorded once. The chain carries TRBV30 and TRBJ2-7; the match to TRBD1 covers 7 bases. The CDR3 consists of 14 residues. V was clipped by 3 bases and J by 3 bases; unmatched bases: 8. Germline-derived CDR1 and CDR2 are GTSNPN and SVGIG (reference sequence). The CDR3 is CAWRTGRIFYEQYF. CDR3 bases: TGTGCCTGGAGGACAGGGCGTATATTCTACGAGCAGTACTTC.

The V gene is TRBV9, the J gene TRBJ2-1, with TRBD2 matching over 7 bases. This CDR3 comprises 15 residues. The germline gives CDR1 SGDLS, CDR2 YYNGEE. Germline trimming cut 0 bases from V and 6 bases from J; bases unmatched to any gene: 6. The CDR3 nucleotides read TGTGCCAGCAGCGTAGCTACGACTAGCCTCAATGAGCAGTTCTTC. Translating gives CASSVATTSLNEQFF.

This chain joins TRBV7-2 and TRBJ1-2; TRBD1 matches 8 bases. Trimming cost V 3 bases and J 4 bases; bases outside gene matches: 4. The CDR3 runs 14 residues. Germline assignment: CDR1 SGHTA and CDR2 FQGNSA. Here the CDR3 reads CASSFDRGGYGYTF. The CDR3 nucleotides read TGTGCCAGCAGCTTTGACAGGGGAGGCTATGGCTACACCTTC. Looking up the rest from reference TRBV7-2 and TRBJ1-2 gives the full variable domain: GAGVSQSPSNKVTEKGKDVELRCDPISGHTALYWYRQSLGQGLEFLIYFQGNSAPDKSGLPSDRFSAERTGGSVSTLTIQRTQQEDSAVYLCASSFDRGGYGYTFGSGTRLTVV.

J is TRBJ1-2 and V is TRBV7-8, with D tentatively TRBD1 (5 bases). V was clipped by 0 bases and J by 8 bases, with 19 bases between them. The length of the CDR3 is 16 residues. Germline V gene sequence: CDR1 SGHVS, CDR2 FQNEAQ. CDR3 bases: TGTGCCAGCAGCTTAGCGTTCGGGACCACAGGAGGGGGCTACACCTTC. This translates into CASSLAFGTTGGGYTF.

This chain joins TRBV30 and TRBJ1-1; unclear D gene. Germline assignment: CDR1 GTSNPN and CDR2 SVGIG (reference sequence). V lost 0 bases, J lost 7 bases, and 9 bases lay in between. The CDR3 loop spans 12 amino acids. The CDR3 reads CAWSVLGVEAFF. In DNA form, the CDR3 reads TGTGCCTGGAGTGTATTGGGAGTTGAAGCTTTCTTT.

This clone appeared a few times. V usage is TRBV2 and J usage is TRBJ2-7; 9 bases map to TRBD1. The germline gives CDR1 SNHLY, CDR2 FYNNEI. CDR3 length: 12 residues. With 4 bases clipped from V and 7 bases from J, the junction kept 2 bases outside the gene matches. The CDR3 sequence is CASSADRGEQYF. Written as DNA, the CDR3 is TGTGCCAGCAGTGCCGACAGGGGGGAGCAGTACTTC.

This chain joins TRBV4-3 and TRBJ1-2, with no clear D. V was clipped by 1 base and J by 8 bases, with 14 bases between them. The germline CDR1 and CDR2 sequences are LGHNA and YSLEER. This CDR3 has 14 amino acids. The CDR3 region has the DNA TGCGCCAGCAGCCAAGTAACGGGTTCTGGAGGCTACACCTTC. It codes for CASSQVTGSGGYTF.

The rearrangement links TRBV5-1 to TRBJ1-5, with 8 bases fitting TRBD1. Germline CDR1 is SGHRS and CDR2 is YFSETQ. This CDR3 comprises 15 residues. Trimming at V came to 3 bases and at J to 3 bases, leaving 5 bases not matched to a gene. This CDR3 reads CASSSTGAYNQPQHF. The CDR3 coding sequence is TGCGCCAGCAGCTCGACAGGGGCCTACAATCAGCCCCAGCATTTT.

This clone was seen a single time. The rearrangement uses TRBV18 and TRBJ2-5; D remains unclear. This CDR3 is built from 13 residues. Trimming removed 2 bases at V and 2 bases at J, with 6 bases between. CDR1 KGHSH and CDR2 LQKENI come from the germline V gene. CDR3 protein: CASSPISQETQYF. The CDR3 region has the DNA TGTGCCAGCTCACCAATATCTCAAGAGACCCAGTACTTC.

The chain has TRBV6-5 and TRBJ2-7; 12 bases fit TRBD2. Germline CDR1 reads MNHEY; CDR2 reads SVGAGI. Trimming removed 6 bases from V and 5 bases from J; junction bases left unmatched: 8. The CDR3 has 15 amino acids. The CDR3 is CASSSTSGGPHEQYF. CDR3 in DNA: TGTGCCAGCAGCTCGACTAGCGGGGGTCCCCACGAGCAGTACTTC.

The rearrangement uses TRBV5-1 and TRBJ1-1, with 9 bases fitting TRBD1. This CDR3 region has 14 residues. CDR1 is SGHRS and CDR2 is YFSETQ in the germline V gene. J lost 11 bases, V lost 4 bases, and 12 bases had no gene match. CDR3 residues: CASSLRDREVGAFF. The CDR3 DNA reads as TGCGCCAGCAGCCTCCGGGACAGGGAGGTGGGGGCTTTCTTT.